The T cell receptor (beta chain) described here comes from a study of T-cell memory formation after mild COVID-19. Study-wide context: In these data, TCR clusters were largely donor specific.

The V and J ends lost 5 bases and 2 bases respectively, with 18 bases between them. The CDR3 contains 16 residues. The germline gives CDR1 LGHNT, CDR2 FRNRAP. Study-wide results and limits: Day 15 to 85 contracting clones showed balanced CD4/CD8; day 15 to 37 expanders favored CD4+.

TCRdb called the 5' RACE reads again in MiXCR, with one record for every CDR3 protein. Of about 100,000 distinct CDR3 sequences listed, about an eighth are singletons. This clonotype occurred a few times. Its antigen is currently unknown. This TCR came from a man between 18 and 35 years old who had mild COVID-19 (a few samples of this study predate the infection). Cell type and time point are not known. V and J are TRBV12-5 and TRBJ2-5, with a weak D call TRBD2 (7 bases). Sequences were obtained from PBMCs or a T cell subset sorted from them (not recorded which). The CDR3 DNA reads TGTGCTAGTGGTCCCTCTACCGGGGGGCTTCAAGAGACCCAGTACTTC. This gives the protein CASGPSTGGLQETQYF. The full variable domain, in which reference TRBV12-5 and TRBJ2-5 provide the parts outside the CDR3, is DARVTQTPRHKVTEMGQEVTMRCQPILGHNTVFWYRQTMMQGLELLAYFRNRAPLDDSGMPKDRFSAEMPDATLATLKIQPSEPRDSAVYFCASGPSTGGLQETQYFGPGTRLLVL.